The 21 T cell receptor beta chains below were found in one sample sequenced in a study of blood T cell repertoires in COVID-19. Using immunoSEQ multiplex PCR, the repertoire was profiled, and TCRdb retains in-frame clones only, with some absent. The sample shows approximately 69,000 clones, 88% of them seen only once. Input material: peripheral blood. All receptors derive from a man over 45 with acute or convalescent COVID-19.

This clone appeared a single time. V gene TRBV3-1 (or the pseudogene TRBV3-2) combines with J gene TRBJ2-3, with D possibly matching TRBD1 (5 bases). V lost 4 bases and J lost 2, with 7 bases in between. The CDR3 covers 13 residues. CDR1 is LGHDT and CDR2 is YNNKEL in the germline V gene (reference sequence). DNA for the CDR3: TGTGCCAGCAGCCCCGGACACACAGATACGCAGTATTTT. As protein: CASSPGHTDTQYF.

This rearrangement joins TRBV12-2 to TRBJ1-2; the table's D call, TRBD1, was not checked against the DNA. TRBV12-2 is flagged as a pseudogene. CDR3 length equals 11 residues. The CDR3 DNA reads as TGTGCAAGCCACATTAAGAAATGCTACACCTTC. It translates to CASHIKKCYTF.

The chain recombines TRBV11-3 with TRBJ2-2; D is undetermined. The germline V gene encodes CDR1 SGHNT and CDR2 YENEEA. V lost 4 bases to trimming and J lost 0 bases, with 6 bases between them. This CDR3 spans 14 amino acids. The chain's CDR3 is CASSSETNTGELFF. The CDR3 DNA is TGTGCCAGCAGCTCGGAGACGAACACCGGGGAGCTGTTTTTT.

The chain uses TRBV20-1 and TRBJ1-1; 9 positions match TRBD1. The CDR3 has 11 amino acids. CDR1 DFQATT and CDR2 SNEGSKA come from the germline V gene (reference sequence). V trimming: 3 bases; J trimming: 12 bases; junction bases outside the gene matches: 5. The CDR3 sequence is CSASPGQGTFF. CDR3 DNA sequence: TGCAGTGCTAGTCCGGGACAGGGTACTTTCTTT.

V gene TRBV3-1 (or the pseudogene TRBV3-2) combines with J gene TRBJ1-5; weak D call: TRBD1 (5 bases). Trimming shortened V by 4 bases and J by 6 bases, and 10 bases separated the two germline ends. Germline CDR1 is LGHDT and CDR2 is YNNKEL (reference sequence). The CDR3 runs 13 residues. The CDR3: CASSLQGFQPQHF. The CDR3, as DNA: TGTGCCAGCAGCCTTCAGGGATTTCAGCCCCAGCATTTT.

The CDR3, as DNA: TGTGCCAGCAGTGAGGTAGGGCGGGGGGCATACTACGAGCAGTACTTC. It translates to CASSEVGRGAYYEQYF. The genes are TRBV6-1 and TRBJ2-7; 8 nucleotides line up with TRBD2. CDR3 length equals 16 residues. Germline CDR1 MNHNS, CDR2 SASEGT. V was clipped by 3 bases and J by 3 bases; unmatched bases: 10.

This clone was picked up one time. V and J are TRBV7-6 and TRBJ2-7, with D possibly matching TRBD2 (6 bases). Germline assignment: CDR1 SGHVS and CDR2 FNYEAQ. V dropped 5 bases and J dropped 2 bases, with 10 bases sitting between them. The CDR3 has 13 amino acids. The CDR3 DNA reads as TGTGCCAGCAGCCAGGGACTCACCTACGAGCAGTACTTC. Translation: CASSQGLTYEQYF.

In this sample, this clone turned up a few times. J is TRBJ1-2 and V is TRBV6-5; D unresolved. The length of the CDR3 is 12 residues. Deletions cut 2 bases from V and 4 bases from J, with 5 bases between. CDR1 and CDR2 from the germline V gene are MNHEY and SVGAGI. In DNA form, the CDR3 reads TGTGCCAGCAGTTACCTGGCCTATGGCTACACCTTC. It yields the protein CASSYLAYGYTF.

CDR3 amino acids: CASSGSYEQYF. The CDR3 nucleotides read TGTGCCAGCAGCGGTAGCTACGAGCAGTACTTC. V gene TRBV7-9 combines with J gene TRBJ2-7; D gene uncertain. This CDR3 has 11 amino acids. V was cut by 5 bases and J by 3 bases, with 5 bases left in between. Germline assignment: CDR1 SEHNR and CDR2 FQNEAQ (reference sequence).

V usage is TRBV5-5 and J usage is TRBJ2-2; D might be TRBD1 (6 bases). There are 13 residues in the CDR3. CDR1 is SGHKS and CDR2 is YYEKEE in the germline V gene (reference sequence). Trimming stripped 0 bases from V and 6 bases from J, with 6 bases between. CDR3: CASSLGTAGELFF. The CDR3 region has the DNA TGTGCCAGCAGCTTGGGGACAGCCGGGGAGCTGTTTTTT.

The chain links TRBV5-6 to TRBJ2-7, with TRBD1 identical over 9 bases. CDR3 length: 15 amino acids. V lost 0 bases and J lost 2; bases outside the gene matches: 3. Per germline, CDR1 SGHDT and CDR2 YYEEEE. CDR3 sequence reads: CASSLGGQGAYEQYF. The DNA for the CDR3 is TGTGCCAGCAGCTTGGGGGGACAGGGTGCCTACGAGCAGTACTTC. The full variable domain, in which reference TRBV5-6 and TRBJ2-7 provide the parts outside the CDR3, is DAGVTQSPTHLIKTRGQQVTLRCSPKSGHDTVSWYQQALGQGPQFIFQYYEEEERQRGNFPDRFSGHQFPNYSSELNVNALLLGDSALYLCASSLGGQGAYEQYFGPGTRLTVT.

This clone has a handful of counts. This sequence joins TRBV5-6 and TRBJ2-7; weak D call: TRBD1 (6 bases). The V end lost 3 bases, the J end lost 5 bases, and 21 bases lay between the germline ends. The CDR3 is 16 amino acids. CDR1 and CDR2 from the germline V gene are SGHDT and YYEEEE. The CDR3: CASSSKTSGGRDEQYF. The DNA for the CDR3 is TGTGCCAGCAGCTCCAAAACCTCTGGGGGCCGCGACGAGCAGTACTTC.

This chain links TRBV4-1 with TRBJ1-3; no clear D gene. The germline CDR1 and CDR2 sequences are MGHRA and YSYEKL. V shed 6 bases and J shed 0 bases, with 12 bases lying between them. This CDR3 has 15 residues. This chain's CDR3 is CASRPPGSSGNTIYF. CDR3 DNA: TGCGCCAGCAGACCGCCGGGGAGCTCTGGAAACACCATATATTTT.

V and J are TRBV30 and TRBJ1-6; D gene uncertain. The germline V and J ends were trimmed by 3 bases and 7 bases, with 4 bases remaining between them. This CDR3 is 11 amino acids long. CDR1 is GTSNPN, CDR2 SVGIG, per germline (reference sequence). The CDR3 loop is CAWRANSPLHF. CDR3 DNA: TGTGCCTGGAGGGCAAATTCACCCCTCCACTTT. The entire variable domain, with the rest obtained from reference TRBV30 and TRBJ1-6, is as follows: SQTIHQWPATLVQPVGSPLSLECTVEGTSNPNLYWYRQAAGRGLQLLFYSVGIGQISSEVPQNLSASRPQDRQFILSSKKLLLSDSGFYLCAWRANSPLHFGNGTRLTVT.

This clone occurred once. V and J are TRBV12-3 or TRBV12-4 and TRBJ1-1; D unresolved. This CDR3 spans 13 amino acids. Trimming removed 6 bases at V and 2 bases at J, with 10 bases between. DNA of the CDR3: TGTGCCAGCAGCTTACAGATTAACACTGAAGCTTTCTTT. It codes for CASSLQINTEAFF.

The J gene is TRBJ2-2, the V gene TRBV11-3, with 12 bases that match TRBD2. CDR3 length: 20 residues. V lost 5 bases, J lost 2 bases, and 15 bases stayed unmatched. Germline V lookup: CDR1 SGHNT, CDR2 YENEEA. CDR3 nucleotide sequence: TGTGCCAGCAGCCCTACTCTATGGACTAGCGGGATAACCAACACCGGGGAGCTGTTTTTT. This encodes CASSPTLWTSGITNTGELFF.

The chain has TRBV5-8 and TRBJ1-4; 10 bases fit TRBD1. CDR1 is SGHTS, CDR2 YDEGEE, per germline. J lost 3 bases, V lost 4 bases, and 3 bases had no gene match. The CDR3 length is 15 residues. CDR3 DNA: TGTGCCAGCAGCCCTGGACAGGGGGCTAATGAAAAACTGTTTTTT. It codes for CASSPGQGANEKLFF.

The genes are TRBV9 and TRBJ1-6; 8 bases line up with TRBD1. After removal of 0 bases from V and 9 bases from J, the junction contained 11 bases not matched to a gene. This CDR3 has 17 amino acids. Looked up from germline, CDR1 is SGDLS and CDR2 is YYNGEE. For the CDR3, the DNA is TGTGCCAGCAGCGTAGACGACGGCGGACAGGGTGCTTCACCCCTCCACTTT. Amino acids: CASSVDDGGQGASPLHF.

V usage is TRBV24-1 and J usage is TRBJ2-7; D uncertain. V was pared by 9 bases and J by 6 bases, with 11 bases between. The CDR3 extends over 11 amino acids. CDR1 and CDR2 from the germline V gene are KGHDR and SFDVKD. The chain's CDR3 is CATARPLEQYF. The CDR3, as DNA: TGTGCCACCGCGCGTCCCCTCGAGCAGTACTTC.

The chain joins TRBV19 to TRBJ2-3, with D unclear. Germline V gene data show CDR1 as LNHDA and CDR2 as SQIVND (reference sequence). The length of the CDR3 is 13 residues. Between the trimmed V and J ends, which lost 3 bases and 1 base, there was a span of 5 bases. CDR3 in DNA: TGTGCCAGTAGTATCTCCGGCACAGATACGCAGTATTTT. This codes for CASSISGTDTQYF.

The rearrangement uses TRBV3-1 (or the pseudogene TRBV3-2) and TRBJ1-6, with D perhaps TRBD1 (5 bases). The CDR3 length is 15 residues. The V end lost 8 bases, the J end lost 9 bases, and 20 bases lay between the germline ends. Germline CDR1 and CDR2: LGHDT and YNNKEL (reference sequence). The chain's CDR3 is CASRQTVGVGSPLHF. CDR3 sequence (DNA): TGTGCCAGCCGACAGACTGTTGGGGTGGGTTCACCCCTCCACTTT.